This T cell receptor beta chain is drawn from a study of regulatory T cells in long-lasting Graves disease. General observations from the study: With persistent disease, TRBV28, TRBJ1-2 and TRBJ2-5 were the favored segments.

This clonotype appeared many times. What it binds is unknown. Germline values: CDR1 SGHTA, CDR2 FQGNSA. V lost 2 bases, J lost 0 bases, and 14 bases lay in between. The CDR3 spans 17 residues. Documented time point: newly diagnosed GD, antithyroid drugs for less than 3 months. From RNA extracted from PBMCs, the TCR library was made. Graves' disease diagnosis relied on American Thyroid Association guidelines. Through Arm-PCR of CDR3 regions and iRepertoire HTBI primers, TCR beta libraries were built. TCRdb re-derived calls from the multiplex PCR reads in MiXCR, one entry per CDR3 protein. The sample yields under 300,000 distinct CDR3 sequences, about 18% seen once. This sample also appeared in a second study, on T cells in Graves' hyperthyroidism and ophthalmopathy. Per that paper: In the first-round RT-PCR of the TCR CDR3, the HTBI primer set was used.

The source was peripheral blood mononuclear cells (PBMCs), collected at new diagnosis, from a patient treated with antithyroid drugs. The rearrangement links TRBV7-2 to TRBJ2-1; D uncertain. This clonotype was obtained from a woman in her 30s with Graves disease. This CDR3 is CASSLKRGDNSYNEQFF. The CDR3 DNA reads TGTGCCAGCAGCTTAAAGAGAGGCGACAACTCCTACAATGAGCAGTTCTTC.